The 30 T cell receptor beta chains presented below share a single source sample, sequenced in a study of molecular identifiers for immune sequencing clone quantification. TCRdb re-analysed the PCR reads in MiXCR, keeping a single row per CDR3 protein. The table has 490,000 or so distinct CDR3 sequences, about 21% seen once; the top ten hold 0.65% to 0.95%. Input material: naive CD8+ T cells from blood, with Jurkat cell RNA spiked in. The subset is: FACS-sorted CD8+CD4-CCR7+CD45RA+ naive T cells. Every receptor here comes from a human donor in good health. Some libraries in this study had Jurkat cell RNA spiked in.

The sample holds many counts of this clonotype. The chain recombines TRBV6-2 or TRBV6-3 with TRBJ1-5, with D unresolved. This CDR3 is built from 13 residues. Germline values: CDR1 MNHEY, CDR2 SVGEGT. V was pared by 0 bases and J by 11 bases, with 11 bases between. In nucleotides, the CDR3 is TGTGCCAGCAGTTACTCCAGGCGGACGGCCCAGCATTTT. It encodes CASSYSRRTAQHF.

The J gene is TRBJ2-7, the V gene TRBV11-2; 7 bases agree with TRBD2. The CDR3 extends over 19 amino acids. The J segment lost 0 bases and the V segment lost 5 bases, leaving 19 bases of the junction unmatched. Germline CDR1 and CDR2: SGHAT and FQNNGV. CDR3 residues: CASSILVDRWGGSSYEQYF. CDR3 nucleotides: TGTGCCAGCAGCATCCTGGTGGATCGGTGGGGGGGGAGCTCCTACGAGCAGTACTTC.

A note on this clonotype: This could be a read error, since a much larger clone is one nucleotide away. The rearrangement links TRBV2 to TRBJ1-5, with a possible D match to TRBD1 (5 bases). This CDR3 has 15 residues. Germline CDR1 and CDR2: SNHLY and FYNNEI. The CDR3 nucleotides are TGTGCCAGCAGTCGGCAGCTCGACAGCCGGGCGACCCAGCGTTTT. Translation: CASSRQLDSRATQRF.

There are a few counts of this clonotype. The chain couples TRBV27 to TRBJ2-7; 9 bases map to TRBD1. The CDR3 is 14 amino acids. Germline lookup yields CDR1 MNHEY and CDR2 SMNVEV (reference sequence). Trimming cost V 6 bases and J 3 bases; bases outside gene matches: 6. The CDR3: CASSPQGAYYEQYF. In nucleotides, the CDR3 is TGTGCCAGCAGCCCACAGGGGGCCTACTACGAGCAGTACTTC.

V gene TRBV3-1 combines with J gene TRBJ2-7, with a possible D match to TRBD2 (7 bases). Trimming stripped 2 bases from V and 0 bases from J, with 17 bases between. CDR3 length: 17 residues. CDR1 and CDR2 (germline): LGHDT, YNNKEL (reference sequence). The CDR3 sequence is CASSQWAGAGSSYEQYF. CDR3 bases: TGTGCCAGCAGCCAATGGGCGGGGGCAGGGAGCTCCTACGAGCAGTACTTC.

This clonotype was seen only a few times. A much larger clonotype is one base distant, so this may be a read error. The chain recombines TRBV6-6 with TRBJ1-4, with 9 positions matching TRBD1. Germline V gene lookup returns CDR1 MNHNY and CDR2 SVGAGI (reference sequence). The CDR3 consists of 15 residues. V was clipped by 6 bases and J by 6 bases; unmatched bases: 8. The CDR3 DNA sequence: TGTGCCAGCAGAGGACAGACAGGGGGGCATGAAAAACTGTTTTTT. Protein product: CASRGQTGGHEKLFF.

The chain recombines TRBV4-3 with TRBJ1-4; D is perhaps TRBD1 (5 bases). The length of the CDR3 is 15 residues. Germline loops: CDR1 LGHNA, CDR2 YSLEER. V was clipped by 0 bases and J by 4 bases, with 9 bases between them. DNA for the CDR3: TGCGCCAGCAGCCAAGATCCGGGGGATAATGAAAAACTGTTTTTT. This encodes CASSQDPGDNEKLFF.

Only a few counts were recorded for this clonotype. CDR3 in amino acids: CASCSVGLGDTQYF. CDR3 sequence (DNA): TGTGCCAGCTGCTCCGTGGGTCTGGGGGATACGCAGTATTTT. The chain uses TRBV4-2 and TRBJ2-3; D not resolved. The germline V gene has CDR1 LGHNA and CDR2 YNFKEQ. The ends were cut back, 8 bases at V and 6 bases at J, with 18 bases in the middle. The CDR3 extends over 14 amino acids.

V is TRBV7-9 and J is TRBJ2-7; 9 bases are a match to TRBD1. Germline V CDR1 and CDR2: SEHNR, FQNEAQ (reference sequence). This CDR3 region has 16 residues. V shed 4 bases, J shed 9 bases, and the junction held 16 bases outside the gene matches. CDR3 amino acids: CASSSYQGQGRDGQYF. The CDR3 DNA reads TGTGCCAGCAGCTCCTACCAGGGACAGGGAAGGGACGGGCAGTACTTC. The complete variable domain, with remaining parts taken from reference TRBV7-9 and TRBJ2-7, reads DTGVSQNPRHKITKRGQNVTFRCDPISEHNRLYWYRQTLGQGPEFLTYFQNEAQLEKSRLLSDRFSAERPKGSFSTLEIQRTEQGDSAMYLCASSSYQGQGRDGQYFGPGTRLTVT.

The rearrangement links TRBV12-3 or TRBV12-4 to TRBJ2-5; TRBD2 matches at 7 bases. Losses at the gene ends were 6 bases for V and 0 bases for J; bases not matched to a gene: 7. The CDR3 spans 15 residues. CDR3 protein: CASSWDGTNQETQYF. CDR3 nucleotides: TGTGCCAGCAGCTGGGACGGGACTAACCAAGAGACCCAGTACTTC.

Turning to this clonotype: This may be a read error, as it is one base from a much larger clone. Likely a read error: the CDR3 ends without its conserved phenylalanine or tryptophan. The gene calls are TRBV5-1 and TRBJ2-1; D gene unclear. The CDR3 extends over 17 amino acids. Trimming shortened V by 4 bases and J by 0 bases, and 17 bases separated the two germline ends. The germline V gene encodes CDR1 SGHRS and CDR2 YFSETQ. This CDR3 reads CASSKKSPASSYNEQFS. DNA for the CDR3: TGCGCCAGCAGCAAGAAATCCCCCGCAAGCTCCTACAATGAGCAGTTCTCC.

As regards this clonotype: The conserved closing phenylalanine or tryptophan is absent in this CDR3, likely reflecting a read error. The CDR3 DNA is TGCAGCGTTGAAGAGTGGCAGGGAGCCGAGCAGTACTCC. Residues: CSVEEWQGAEQYS. The rearrangement joins TRBV29-1 to TRBJ2-7; D is perhaps TRBD1 or TRBD2 (5 bases each). The V gene lost 0 bases and the J gene lost 6 bases, with 12 bases spanning the gap. This CDR3 comprises 13 residues. The germline CDR1 and CDR2 sequences are SQVTM and ANQGSEA.

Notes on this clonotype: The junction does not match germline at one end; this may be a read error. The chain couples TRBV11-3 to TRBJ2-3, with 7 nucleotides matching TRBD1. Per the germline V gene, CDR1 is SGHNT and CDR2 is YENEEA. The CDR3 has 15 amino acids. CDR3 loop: CAGSPGTDYTDTQYF. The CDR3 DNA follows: TGTGCCGGCAGCCCCGGGACAGACTACACAGATACGCAGTATTTT.

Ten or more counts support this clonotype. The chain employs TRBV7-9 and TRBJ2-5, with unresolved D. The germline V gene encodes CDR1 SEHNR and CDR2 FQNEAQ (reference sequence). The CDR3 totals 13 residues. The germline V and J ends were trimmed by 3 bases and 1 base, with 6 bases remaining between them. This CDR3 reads CASSFSSQETQYF. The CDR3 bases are TGTGCCAGCAGCTTCTCATCCCAAGAGACCCAGTACTTC.

CDR3 coding DNA: TGTGCCAGCAACCCGGGGGCGGGAGAGACCCAGTACTTC. The encoded protein is CASNPGAGETQYF. The chain links TRBV7-9 to TRBJ2-5; D possibly uses TRBD1 or TRBD2 (6 bases each). V lost 7 bases and J 4 bases, leaving 13 bases between the germline ends. This CDR3 region has 13 residues. The V gene's germline CDR1 is SEHNR and CDR2 FQNEAQ (reference sequence).

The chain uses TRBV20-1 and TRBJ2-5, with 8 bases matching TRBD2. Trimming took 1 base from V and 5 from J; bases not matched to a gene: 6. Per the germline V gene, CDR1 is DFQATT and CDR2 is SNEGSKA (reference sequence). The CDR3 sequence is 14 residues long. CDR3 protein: CSARVLAVLETQYF. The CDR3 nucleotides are TGCAGTGCTAGAGTACTAGCGGTTCTGGAGACCCAGTACTTC.

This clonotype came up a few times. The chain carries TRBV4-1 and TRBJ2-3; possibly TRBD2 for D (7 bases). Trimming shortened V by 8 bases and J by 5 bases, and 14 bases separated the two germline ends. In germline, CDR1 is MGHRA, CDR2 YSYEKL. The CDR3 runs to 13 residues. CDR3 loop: CASARGAGDTQYF. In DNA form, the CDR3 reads TGCGCCAGCGCCCGGGGGGCCGGAGATACGCAGTATTTT.

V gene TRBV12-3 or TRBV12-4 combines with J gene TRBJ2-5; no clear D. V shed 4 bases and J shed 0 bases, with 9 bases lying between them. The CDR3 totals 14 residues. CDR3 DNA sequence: TGTGCCAGCAGTTCCCCAGAGTACCAAGAGACCCAGTACTTC. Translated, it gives CASSSPEYQETQYF.

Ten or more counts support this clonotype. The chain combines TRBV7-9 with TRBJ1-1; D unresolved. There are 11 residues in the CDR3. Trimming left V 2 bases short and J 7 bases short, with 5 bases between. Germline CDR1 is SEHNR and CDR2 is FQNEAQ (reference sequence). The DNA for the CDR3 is TGTGCCAGCAGCTTACAGAGTGAAGCTTTCTTT. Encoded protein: CASSLQSEAFF.

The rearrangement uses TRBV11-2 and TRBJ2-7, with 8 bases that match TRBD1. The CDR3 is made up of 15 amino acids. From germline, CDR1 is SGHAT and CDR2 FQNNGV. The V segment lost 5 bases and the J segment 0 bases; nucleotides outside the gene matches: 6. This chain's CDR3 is CASSVGQDLSYEQYF. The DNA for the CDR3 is TGTGCCAGCAGCGTGGGACAGGACCTCTCCTACGAGCAGTACTTC.

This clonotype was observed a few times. The CDR3 protein is CASSLGGSVMDEQFF. The CDR3 DNA sequence: TGTGCCAGCAGCTTAGGCGGGAGTGTCATGGATGAGCAGTTCTTC. The J gene is TRBJ2-1, the V gene TRBV11-2; 7 bases are shared with TRBD2. The germline V gene encodes CDR1 SGHAT and CDR2 FQNNGV. The CDR3 is made up of 15 amino acids. Trimming at V came to 1 base and at J to 8 bases, leaving 8 bases not matched to a gene.

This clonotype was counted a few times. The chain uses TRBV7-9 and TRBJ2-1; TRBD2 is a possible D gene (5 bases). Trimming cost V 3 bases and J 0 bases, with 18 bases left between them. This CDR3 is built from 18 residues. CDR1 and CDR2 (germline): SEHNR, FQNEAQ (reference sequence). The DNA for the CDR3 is TGTGCCAGCAGCTTGCGACCCGGGGTCCTAAGCTCCTACAATGAGCAGTTCTTC. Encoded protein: CASSLRPGVLSSYNEQFF.

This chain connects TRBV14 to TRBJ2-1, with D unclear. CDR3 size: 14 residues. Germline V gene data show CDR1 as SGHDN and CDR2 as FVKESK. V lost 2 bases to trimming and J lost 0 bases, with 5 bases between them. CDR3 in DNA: TGTGCCAGCAGCCAACTTCGCTCCTACAATGAGCAGTTCTTC. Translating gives CASSQLRSYNEQFF.

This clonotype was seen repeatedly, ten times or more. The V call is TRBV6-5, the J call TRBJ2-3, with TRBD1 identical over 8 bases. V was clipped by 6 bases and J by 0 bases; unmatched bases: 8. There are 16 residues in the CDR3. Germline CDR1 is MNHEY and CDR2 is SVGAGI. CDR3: CASRPIQGGSTDTQYF. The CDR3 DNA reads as TGTGCCAGCAGGCCTATACAGGGGGGAAGCACAGATACGCAGTATTTT.

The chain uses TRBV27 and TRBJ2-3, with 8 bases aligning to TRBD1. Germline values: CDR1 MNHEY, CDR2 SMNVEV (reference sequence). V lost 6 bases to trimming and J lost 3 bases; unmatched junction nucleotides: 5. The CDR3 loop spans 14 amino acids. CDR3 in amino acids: CASSYQGATDTQYF. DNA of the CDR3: TGTGCCAGCAGCTACCAGGGGGCGACAGATACGCAGTATTTT.

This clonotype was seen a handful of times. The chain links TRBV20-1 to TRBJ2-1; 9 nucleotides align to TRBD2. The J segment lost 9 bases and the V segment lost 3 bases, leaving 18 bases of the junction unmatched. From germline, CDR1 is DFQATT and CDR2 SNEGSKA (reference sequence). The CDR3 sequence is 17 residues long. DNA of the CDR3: TGCAGTGCTAGTGACTTCAAAACTAGCGGGTCTTGGAGTGAGCAGTTCTTC. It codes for CSASDFKTSGSWSEQFF.

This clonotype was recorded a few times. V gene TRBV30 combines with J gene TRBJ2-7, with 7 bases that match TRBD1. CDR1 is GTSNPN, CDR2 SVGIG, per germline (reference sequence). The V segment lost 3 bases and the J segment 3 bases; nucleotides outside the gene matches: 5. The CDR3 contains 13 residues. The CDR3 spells CAWRTTGNYEQYF. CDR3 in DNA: TGTGCCTGGAGAACGACAGGGAACTACGAGCAGTACTTC.

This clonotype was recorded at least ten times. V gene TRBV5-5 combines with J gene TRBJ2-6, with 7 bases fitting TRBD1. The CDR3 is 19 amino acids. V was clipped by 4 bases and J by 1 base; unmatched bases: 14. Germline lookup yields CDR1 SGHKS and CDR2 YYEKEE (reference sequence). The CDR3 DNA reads TGTGCCAGCAGCCCCGGACAGGTTAGGCCATCATCTGGGGCCAACGTCCTGACTTTC. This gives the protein CASSPGQVRPSSGANVLTF.

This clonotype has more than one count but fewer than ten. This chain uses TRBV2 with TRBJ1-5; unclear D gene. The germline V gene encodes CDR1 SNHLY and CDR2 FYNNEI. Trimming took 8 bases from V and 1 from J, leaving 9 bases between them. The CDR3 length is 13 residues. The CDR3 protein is CASHARSNQPQHF. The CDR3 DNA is TGTGCCAGCCATGCGAGAAGCAATCAGCCCCAGCATTTT. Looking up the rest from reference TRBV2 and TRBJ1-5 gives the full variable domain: EPEVTQTPSHQVTQMGQEVILRCVPISNHLYFYWYRQILGQKVEFLVSFYNNEISEKSEIFDDQFSVERPDGSNFTLKIRSTKLEDSAMYFCASHARSNQPQHFGDGTRLSIL.

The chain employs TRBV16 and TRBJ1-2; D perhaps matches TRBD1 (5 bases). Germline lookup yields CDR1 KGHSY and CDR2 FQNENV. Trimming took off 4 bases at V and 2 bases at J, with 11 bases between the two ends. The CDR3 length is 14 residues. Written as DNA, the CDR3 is TGTGCCAGCAGCCCCGGACACGTCAACTATGGCTACACCTTC. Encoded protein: CASSPGHVNYGYTF.